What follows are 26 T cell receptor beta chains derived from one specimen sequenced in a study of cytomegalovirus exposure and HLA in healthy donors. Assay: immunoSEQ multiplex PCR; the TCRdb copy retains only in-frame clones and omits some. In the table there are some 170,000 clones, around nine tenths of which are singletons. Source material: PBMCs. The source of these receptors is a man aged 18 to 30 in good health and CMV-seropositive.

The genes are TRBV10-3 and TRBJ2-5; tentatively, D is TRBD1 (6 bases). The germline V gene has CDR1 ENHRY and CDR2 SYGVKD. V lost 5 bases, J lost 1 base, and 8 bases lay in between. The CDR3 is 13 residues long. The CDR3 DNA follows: TGTGCCATCAGTCAGGGGATCCAAGAGACCCAGTACTTC. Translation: CAISQGIQETQYF.

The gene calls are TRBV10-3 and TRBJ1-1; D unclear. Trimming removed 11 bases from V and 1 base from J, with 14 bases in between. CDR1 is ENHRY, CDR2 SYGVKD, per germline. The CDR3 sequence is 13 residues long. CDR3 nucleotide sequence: TGTGCCGTCGTGATACAACCGAACACTGAAGCTTTCTTT. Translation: CAVVIQPNTEAFF.

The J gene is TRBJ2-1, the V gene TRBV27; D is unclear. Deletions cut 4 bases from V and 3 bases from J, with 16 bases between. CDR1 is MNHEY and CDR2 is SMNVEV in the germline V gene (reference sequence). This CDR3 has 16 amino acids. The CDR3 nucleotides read TGTGCCAGCAGTTGGAGTAATGGCTTCTTCTACAATGAGCAGTTCTTC. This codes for CASSWSNGFFYNEQFF.

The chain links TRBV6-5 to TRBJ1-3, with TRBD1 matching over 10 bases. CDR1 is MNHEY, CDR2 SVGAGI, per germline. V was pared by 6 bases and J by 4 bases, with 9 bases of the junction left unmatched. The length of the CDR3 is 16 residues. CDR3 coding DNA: TGTGCCAGCAGCTACCATCGACAGGGGGCGGGAAACACCATATATTTT. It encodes CASSYHRQGAGNTIYF.

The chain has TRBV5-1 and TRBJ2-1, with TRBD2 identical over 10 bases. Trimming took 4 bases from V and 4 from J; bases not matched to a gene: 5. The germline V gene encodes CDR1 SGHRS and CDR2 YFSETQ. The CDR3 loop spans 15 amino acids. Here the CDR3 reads CASSPSGGVYNEQFF. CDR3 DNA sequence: TGCGCCAGCAGCCCTAGCGGGGGAGTATACAATGAGCAGTTCTTC.

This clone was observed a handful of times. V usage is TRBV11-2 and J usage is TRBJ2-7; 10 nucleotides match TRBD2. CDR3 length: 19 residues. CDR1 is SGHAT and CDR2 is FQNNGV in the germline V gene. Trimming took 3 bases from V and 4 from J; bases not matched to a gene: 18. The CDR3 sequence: CASSLPAASGRAFGYEQYF. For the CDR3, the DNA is TGTGCCAGCAGCTTGCCGGCGGCGAGCGGGAGGGCCTTCGGGTACGAGCAGTACTTC.

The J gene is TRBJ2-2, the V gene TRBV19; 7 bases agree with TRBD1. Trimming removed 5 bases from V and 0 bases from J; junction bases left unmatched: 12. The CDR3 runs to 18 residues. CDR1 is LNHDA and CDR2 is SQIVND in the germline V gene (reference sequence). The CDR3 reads CASSYPTGPTSNTGELFF. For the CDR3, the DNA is TGTGCCAGTAGTTACCCGACAGGGCCCACTTCGAACACCGGGGAGCTGTTTTTT.

The CDR3: CASSSRDRGRSPLHF. Here the CDR3 DNA reads TGCGCCAGCAGCTCGAGGGACAGGGGGCGTTCACCCCTCCACTTT. This chain connects TRBV5-1 to TRBJ1-6, with 12 bases identical to TRBD1. The CDR3 is 15 amino acids. Germline CDR1 SGHRS, CDR2 YFSETQ. The ends lost 3 bases at V and 9 bases at J; junction bases unmatched: 4. Based on the CDR3 plus reference TRBV5-1 and TRBJ1-6, the full variable domain is KAGVTQTPRYLIKTRGQQVTLSCSPISGHRSVSWYQQTPGQGLQFLFEYFSETQRNKGNFPGRFSGRQFSNSRSEMNVSTLELGDSALYLCASSSRDRGRSPLHFGNGTRLTVT.

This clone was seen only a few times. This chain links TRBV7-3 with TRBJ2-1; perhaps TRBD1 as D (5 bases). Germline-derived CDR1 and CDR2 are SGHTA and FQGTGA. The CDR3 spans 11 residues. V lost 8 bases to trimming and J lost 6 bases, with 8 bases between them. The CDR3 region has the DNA TGTGCCAGCGGGGCTGGCAATGAGCAGTTCTTC. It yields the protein CASGAGNEQFF.

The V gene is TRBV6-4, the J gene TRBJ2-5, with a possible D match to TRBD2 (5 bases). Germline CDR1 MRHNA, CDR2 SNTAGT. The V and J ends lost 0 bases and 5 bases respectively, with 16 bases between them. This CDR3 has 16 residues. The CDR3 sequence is CASSDSVTSWSETQYF. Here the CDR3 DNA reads TGTGCCAGCAGTGACTCAGTAACTAGTTGGAGTGAGACCCAGTACTTC.

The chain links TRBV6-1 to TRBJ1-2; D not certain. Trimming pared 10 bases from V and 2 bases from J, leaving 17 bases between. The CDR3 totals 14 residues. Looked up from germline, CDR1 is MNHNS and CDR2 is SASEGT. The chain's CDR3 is CATSTLPGNYGYTF. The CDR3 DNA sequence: TGTGCCACCTCGACCCTCCCGGGGAACTATGGCTACACCTTC.

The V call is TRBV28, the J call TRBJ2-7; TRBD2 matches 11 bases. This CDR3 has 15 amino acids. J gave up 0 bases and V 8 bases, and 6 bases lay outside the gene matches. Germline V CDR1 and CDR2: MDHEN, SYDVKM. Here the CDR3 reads CASSRLAGPSYEQYF. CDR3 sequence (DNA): TGTGCCAGCTCAAGACTAGCGGGGCCCTCCTACGAGCAGTACTTC.

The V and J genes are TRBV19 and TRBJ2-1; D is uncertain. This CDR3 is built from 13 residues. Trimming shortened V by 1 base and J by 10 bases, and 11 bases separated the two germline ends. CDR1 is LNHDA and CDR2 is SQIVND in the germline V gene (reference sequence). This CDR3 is CASSIAELGEQFF. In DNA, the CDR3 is TGTGCCAGTAGTATAGCGGAGCTCGGGGAGCAGTTCTTC. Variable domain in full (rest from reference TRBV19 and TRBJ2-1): DGGITQSPKYLFRKEGQNVTLSCEQNLNHDAMYWYRQDPGQGLRLIYYSQIVNDFQKGDIAEGYSVSREKKESFPLTVTSAQKNPTAFYLCASSIAELGEQFFGPGTRLTVL.

The CDR3 DNA reads as TGTGCCAACGGGACAGGGTCTAACTATGGCTACACCTTC. Translation: CANGTGSNYGYTF. The chain uses TRBV2 and TRBJ1-2; TRBD1 matches at 9 bases. CDR3 length equals 13 residues. CDR1 and CDR2 (germline): SNHLY, FYNNEI. Germline trimming cut 10 bases from V and 0 bases from J; bases unmatched to any gene: 3.

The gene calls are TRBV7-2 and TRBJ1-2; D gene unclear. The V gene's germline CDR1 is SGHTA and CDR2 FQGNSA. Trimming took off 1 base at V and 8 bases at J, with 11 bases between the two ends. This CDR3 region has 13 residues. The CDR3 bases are TGTGCCAGCAGCTTAGAGGTCGACGGGGGCTACACCTTC. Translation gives CASSLEVDGGYTF.

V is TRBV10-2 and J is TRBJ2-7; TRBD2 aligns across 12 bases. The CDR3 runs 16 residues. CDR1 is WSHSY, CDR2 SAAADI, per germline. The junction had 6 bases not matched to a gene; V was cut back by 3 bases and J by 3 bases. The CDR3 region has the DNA TGCGCCAGCAGTGATCCTCCTAGCGGGAGGGACTACGAGCAGTACTTC. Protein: CASSDPPSGRDYEQYF.

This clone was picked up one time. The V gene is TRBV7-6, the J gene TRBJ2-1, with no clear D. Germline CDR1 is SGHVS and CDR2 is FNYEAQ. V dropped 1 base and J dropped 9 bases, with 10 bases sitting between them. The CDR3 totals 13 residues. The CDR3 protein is CASSLELAGEQFF. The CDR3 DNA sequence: TGTGCCAGCAGCTTAGAGTTAGCCGGTGAGCAGTTCTTC.

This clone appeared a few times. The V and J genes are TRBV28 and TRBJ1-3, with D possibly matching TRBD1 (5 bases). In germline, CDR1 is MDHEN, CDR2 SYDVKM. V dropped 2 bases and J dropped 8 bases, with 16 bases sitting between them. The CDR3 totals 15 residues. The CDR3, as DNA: TGTGCCAGCAGTTTAAAGGTCATAGACAGACACACCATATATTTT. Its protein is CASSLKVIDRHTIYF.

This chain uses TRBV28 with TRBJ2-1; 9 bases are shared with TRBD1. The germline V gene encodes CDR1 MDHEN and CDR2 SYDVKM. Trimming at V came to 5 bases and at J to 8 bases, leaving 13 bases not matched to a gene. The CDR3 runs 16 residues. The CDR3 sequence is CASSLLVGQGRDEQFF. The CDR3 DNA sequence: TGTGCCAGCAGTCTCCTCGTCGGACAGGGGAGAGATGAGCAGTTCTTC.

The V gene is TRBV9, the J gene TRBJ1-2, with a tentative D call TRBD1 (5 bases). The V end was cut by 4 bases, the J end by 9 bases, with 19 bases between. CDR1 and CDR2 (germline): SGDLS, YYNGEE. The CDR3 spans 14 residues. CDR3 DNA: TGTGCCAGCAGCCGCGGGGCCTCCATTGGGAGCTACACCTTC. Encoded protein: CASSRGASIGSYTF. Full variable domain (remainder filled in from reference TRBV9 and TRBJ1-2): DSGVTQTPKHLITATGQRVTLRCSPRSGDLSVYWYQQSLDQGLQFLIQYYNGEERAKGNILERFSAQQFPDLHSELNLSSLELGDSALYFCASSRGASIGSYTFGSGTRLTVV.

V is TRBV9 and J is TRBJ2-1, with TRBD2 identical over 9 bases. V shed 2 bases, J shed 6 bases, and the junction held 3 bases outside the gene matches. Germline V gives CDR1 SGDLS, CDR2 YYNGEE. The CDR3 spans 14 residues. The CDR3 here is CASSVISGSNEQFF. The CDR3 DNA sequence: TGTGCCAGCAGCGTGATTAGCGGGAGCAATGAGCAGTTCTTC.

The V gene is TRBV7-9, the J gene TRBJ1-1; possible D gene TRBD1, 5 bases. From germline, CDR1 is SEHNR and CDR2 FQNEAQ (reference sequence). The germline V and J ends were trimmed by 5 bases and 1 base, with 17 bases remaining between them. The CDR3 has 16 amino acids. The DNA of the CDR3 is TGTGCCAGCAGCGCAGGGAACCCGGGTCCGAACACTGAAGCTTTCTTT. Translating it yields CASSAGNPGPNTEAFF.

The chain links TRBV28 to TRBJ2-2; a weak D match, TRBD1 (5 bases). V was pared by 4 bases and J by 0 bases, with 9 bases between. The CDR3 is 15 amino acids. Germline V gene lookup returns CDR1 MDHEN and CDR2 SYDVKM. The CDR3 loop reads CASSSQGTNTGELFF. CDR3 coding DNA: TGTGCCAGCAGTTCCCAGGGAACGAACACCGGGGAGCTGTTTTTT.

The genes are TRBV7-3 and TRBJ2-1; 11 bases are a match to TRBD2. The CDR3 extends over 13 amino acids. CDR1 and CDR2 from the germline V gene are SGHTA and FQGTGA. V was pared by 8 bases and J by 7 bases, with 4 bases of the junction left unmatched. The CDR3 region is CASGLAGGNEQFF. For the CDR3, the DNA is TGTGCCAGCGGGCTAGCGGGGGGTAATGAGCAGTTCTTC.

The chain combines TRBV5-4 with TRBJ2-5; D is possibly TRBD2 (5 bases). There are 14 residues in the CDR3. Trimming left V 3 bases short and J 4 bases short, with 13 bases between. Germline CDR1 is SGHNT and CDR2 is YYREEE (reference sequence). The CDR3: CASSSRTDGETQYF. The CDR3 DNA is TGTGCCAGCAGCTCCCGGACTGACGGAGAGACCCAGTACTTC.

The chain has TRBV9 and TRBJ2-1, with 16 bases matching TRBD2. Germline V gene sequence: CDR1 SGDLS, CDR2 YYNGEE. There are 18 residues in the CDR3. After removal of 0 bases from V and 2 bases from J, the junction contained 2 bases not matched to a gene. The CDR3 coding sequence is TGTGCCAGCAGCGTAGGAGGGACTAGCGGGAGGGCCTACAATGAGCAGTTCTTC. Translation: CASSVGGTSGRAYNEQFF.